Sequencing of this T cell receptor beta chain was carried out in a study of T cell responses to AZD1222 COVID-19 vaccine. Here immunoSEQ multiplex PCR was the method, and the copy in TCRdb shows in-frame clones only, minus some. This repertoire shows 130,000 or so clones, 85% to 90% found once; its top ten account for 11%. The V gene lost 10 bases and the J gene lost 6 bases, with 15 bases spanning the gap. Looked up from germline, CDR1 is SNHLY and CDR2 is FYNNEI. This CDR3 comprises 12 residues. Findings and caveats of the study: No repertoire was sampled before or during the peak T cell response, only after it. Regions 160-218 and 743-854 held dominance among vaccine-associated CD4 TCRs, which spanned spike. Variant regions that are unmutated are reportedly the target of nearly half of spike-specific TCRs. Clonal diversity was possibly underestimated; the donors were predominantly white British and more often female.

A remark on this clone: What it binds is not known.

This receptor was obtained from an adult in good health. This chain joins TRBV2 and TRBJ1-1; D is uncertain. The specimen comprised peripheral blood, sampled on day 0 of MenACWY control vaccination. The CDR3 DNA is TGTGCCAACGGATCACGGACCTCTGAAGCTTTCTTT. It encodes CANGSRTSEAFF. The complete variable domain, with remaining parts taken from reference TRBV2 and TRBJ1-1, reads EPEVTQTPSHQVTQMGQEVILRCVPISNHLYFYWYRQILGQKVEFLVSFYNNEISEKSEIFDDQFSVERPDGSNFTLKIRSTKLEDSAMYFCANGSRTSEAFFGQGTRLTVV.